This T cell receptor beta chain is drawn from a study of blood T cell repertoires in COVID-19. About the research overall: Sites in the United States, Italy and Spain provided acute and convalescent COVID-19 samples. T cells, B-cell-depleted T cells, or PBMCs supplied cDNA or gDNA.

The protocol was immunoSEQ multiplex PCR, while the TCRdb copy is restricted to in-frame clones and leaves out a portion. The table lists roughly 300,000 clones, around 83% of them singletons. In germline, CDR1 is GTSNPN, CDR2 SVGIG (reference sequence). V lost 4 bases and J 5 bases, leaving 15 bases between the germline ends. This CDR3 has 14 residues. The specimen was peripheral blood. The chain has TRBV30 and TRBJ1-5, with D maybe TRBD1 (6 bases). The TCR sequence derives from a woman in her forties or fifties with acute or convalescent COVID-19. CDR3 region: CAWNIQGPDQPQHF. The CDR3 DNA sequence: TGTGCCTGGAACATACAGGGCCCCGATCAGCCCCAGCATTTT.